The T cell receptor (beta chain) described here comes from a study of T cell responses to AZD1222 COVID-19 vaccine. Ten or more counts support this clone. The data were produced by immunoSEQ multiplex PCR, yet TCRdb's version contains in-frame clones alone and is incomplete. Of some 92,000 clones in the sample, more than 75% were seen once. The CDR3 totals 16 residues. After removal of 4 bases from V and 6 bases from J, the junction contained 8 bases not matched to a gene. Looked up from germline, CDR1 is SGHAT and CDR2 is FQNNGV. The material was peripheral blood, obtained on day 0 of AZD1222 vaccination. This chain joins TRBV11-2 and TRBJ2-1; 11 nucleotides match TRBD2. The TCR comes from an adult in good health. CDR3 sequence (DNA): TGTGCCAGCAGCTGGTTAGCGGGAGGGCCCATCAATGAGCAGTTCTTC. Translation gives CASSWLAGGPINEQFF. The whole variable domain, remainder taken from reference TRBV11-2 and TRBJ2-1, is EAGVAQSPRYKIIEKRQSVAFWCNPISGHATLYWYQQILGQGPKLLIQFQNNGVVDDSQLPKDRFSAERLKGVDSTLKIQPAKLEDSAVYLCASSWLAGGPINEQFFGPGTRLTVL.